This T cell receptor (beta chain) was retrieved from a study of T cell clonotyping in hematopoietic cell transplantation. Here immunoSEQ multiplex PCR was the method, and the copy in TCRdb shows in-frame clones only, minus some. The data contain 9,000 to 15,000 clones, 89% of them singletons. Sequences were obtained from peripheral blood mononuclear cells. The receptor was isolated from a human donor who either received an allogeneic hematopoietic cell transplant for a myeloid malignancy or was a related donor (not recorded which). Some clones in this sample may be carry-over from other donors' samples.

The CDR3 is CASSLLKSLAGAYEQYF. CDR3 coding DNA: TGTGCCAGCAGCTTACTTAAGTCACTAGCGGGGGCCTACGAGCAGTACTTC. The J gene is TRBJ2-7, the V gene TRBV7-8, with TRBD2 matching over 11 bases. Trimming at V came to 2 bases and at J to 2 bases, leaving 8 bases not matched to a gene. CDR3 length equals 17 residues. Germline V gives CDR1 SGHVS, CDR2 FQNEAQ.